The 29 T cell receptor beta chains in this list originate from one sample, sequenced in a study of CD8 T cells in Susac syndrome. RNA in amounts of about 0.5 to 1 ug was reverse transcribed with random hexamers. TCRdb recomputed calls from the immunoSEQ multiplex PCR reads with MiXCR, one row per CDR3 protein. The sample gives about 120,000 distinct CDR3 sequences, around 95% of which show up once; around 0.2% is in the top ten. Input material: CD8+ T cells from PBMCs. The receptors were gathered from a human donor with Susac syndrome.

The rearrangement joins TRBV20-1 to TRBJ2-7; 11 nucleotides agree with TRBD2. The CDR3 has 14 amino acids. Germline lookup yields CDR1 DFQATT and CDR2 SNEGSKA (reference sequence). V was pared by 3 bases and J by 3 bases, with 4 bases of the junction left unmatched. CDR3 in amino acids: CSAREGLAVYEQYF. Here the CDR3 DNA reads TGCAGTGCTAGGGAGGGACTAGCGGTCTACGAGCAGTACTTC.

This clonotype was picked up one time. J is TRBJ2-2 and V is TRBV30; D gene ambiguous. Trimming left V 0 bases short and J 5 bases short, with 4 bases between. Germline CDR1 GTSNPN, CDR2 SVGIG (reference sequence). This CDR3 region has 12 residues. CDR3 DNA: TGTGCCTGGAGTGTACTAACCGGGGAGCTGTTTTTT. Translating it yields CAWSVLTGELFF.

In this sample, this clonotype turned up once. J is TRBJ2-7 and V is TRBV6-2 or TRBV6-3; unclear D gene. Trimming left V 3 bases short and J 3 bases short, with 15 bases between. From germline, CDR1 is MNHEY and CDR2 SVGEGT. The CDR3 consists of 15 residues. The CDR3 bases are TGTGCCAGCAGTTATCAGATGGAGCCCCACTACGAGCAGTACTTC. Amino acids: CASSYQMEPHYEQYF.

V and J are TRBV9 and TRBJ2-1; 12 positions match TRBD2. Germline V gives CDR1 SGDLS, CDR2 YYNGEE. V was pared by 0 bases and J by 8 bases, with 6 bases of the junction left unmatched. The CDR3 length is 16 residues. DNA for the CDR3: TGTGCCAGCAGCGTAGAACGACTAGCGGGAGTGGATGAGCAGTTCTTC. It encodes CASSVERLAGVDEQFF.

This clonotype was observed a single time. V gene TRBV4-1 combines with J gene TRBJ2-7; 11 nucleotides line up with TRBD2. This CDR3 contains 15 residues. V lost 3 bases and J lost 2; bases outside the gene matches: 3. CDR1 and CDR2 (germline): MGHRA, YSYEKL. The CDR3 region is CASSQSSGGPYEQYF. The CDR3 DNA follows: TGCGCCAGCAGCCAGTCTAGCGGGGGGCCCTACGAGCAGTACTTC.

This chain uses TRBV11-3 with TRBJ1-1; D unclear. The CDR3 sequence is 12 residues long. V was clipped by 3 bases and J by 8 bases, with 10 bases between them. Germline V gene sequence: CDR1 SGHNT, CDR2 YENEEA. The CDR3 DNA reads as TGTGCCAGCAGCTTTGGCCAAAAAGAAGCTTTCTTT. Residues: CASSFGQKEAFF.

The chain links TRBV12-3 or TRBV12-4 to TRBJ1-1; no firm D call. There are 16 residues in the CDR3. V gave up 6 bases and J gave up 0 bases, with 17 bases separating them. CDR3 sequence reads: CASSPNNALMNTEAFF. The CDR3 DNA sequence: TGTGCCAGCAGCCCAAACAACGCCCTAATGAACACTGAAGCTTTCTTT.

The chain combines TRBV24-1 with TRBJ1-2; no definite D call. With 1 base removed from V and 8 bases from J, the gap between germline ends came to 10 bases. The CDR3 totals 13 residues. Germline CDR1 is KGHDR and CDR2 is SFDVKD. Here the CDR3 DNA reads TGTGCCACCAGTGATTTAAAGGGCCACGGCTACACCTTC. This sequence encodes CATSDLKGHGYTF.

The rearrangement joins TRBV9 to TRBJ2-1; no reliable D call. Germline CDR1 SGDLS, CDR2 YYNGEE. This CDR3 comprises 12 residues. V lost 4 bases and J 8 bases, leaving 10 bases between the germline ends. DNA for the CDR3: TGTGCCAGCAGCCCAAACTCGGATGAGCAGTTCTTC. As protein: CASSPNSDEQFF.

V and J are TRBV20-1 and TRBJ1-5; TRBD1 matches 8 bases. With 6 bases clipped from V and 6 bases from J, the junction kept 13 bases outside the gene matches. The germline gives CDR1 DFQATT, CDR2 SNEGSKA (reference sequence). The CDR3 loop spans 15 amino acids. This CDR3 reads CSARPETGDSQPQHF. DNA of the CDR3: TGCAGTGCACGTCCTGAGACAGGGGATAGTCAGCCCCAGCATTTT.

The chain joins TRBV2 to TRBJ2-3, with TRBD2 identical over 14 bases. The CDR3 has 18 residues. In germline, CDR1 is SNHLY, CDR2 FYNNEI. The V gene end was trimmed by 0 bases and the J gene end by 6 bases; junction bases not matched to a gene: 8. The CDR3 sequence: CASSEASTSGGAEDTQYF. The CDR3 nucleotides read TGTGCCAGCAGTGAAGCGTCGACTAGCGGGGGGGCAGAGGATACGCAGTATTTT.

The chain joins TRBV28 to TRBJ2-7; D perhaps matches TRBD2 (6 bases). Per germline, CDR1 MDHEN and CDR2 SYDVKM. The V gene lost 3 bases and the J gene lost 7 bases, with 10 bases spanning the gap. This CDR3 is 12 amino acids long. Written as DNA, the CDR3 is TGTGCCAGCAGTTTTTCGGACTATGAGCAGTACTTC. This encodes CASSFSDYEQYF.

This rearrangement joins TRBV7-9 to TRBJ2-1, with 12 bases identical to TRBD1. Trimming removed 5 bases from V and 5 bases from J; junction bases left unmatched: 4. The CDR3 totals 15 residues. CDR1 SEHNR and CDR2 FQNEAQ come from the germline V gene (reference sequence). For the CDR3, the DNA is TGTGCCAGCAGCCGGGGACAGGGGGCCGACAATGAGCAGTTCTTC. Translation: CASSRGQGADNEQFF. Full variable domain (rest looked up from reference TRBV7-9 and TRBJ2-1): DTGVSQNPRHKITKRGQNVTFRCDPISEHNRLYWYRQTLGQGPEFLTYFQNEAQLEKSRLLSDRFSAERPKGSFSTLEIQRTEQGDSAMYLCASSRGQGADNEQFFGPGTRLTVL.

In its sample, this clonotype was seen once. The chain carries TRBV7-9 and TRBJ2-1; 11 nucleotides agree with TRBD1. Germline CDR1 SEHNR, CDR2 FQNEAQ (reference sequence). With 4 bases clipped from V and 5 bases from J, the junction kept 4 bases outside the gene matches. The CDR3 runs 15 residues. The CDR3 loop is CASSSGQGGNNEQFF. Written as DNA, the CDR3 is TGTGCCAGCAGCTCGGGACAGGGGGGAAACAATGAGCAGTTCTTC.

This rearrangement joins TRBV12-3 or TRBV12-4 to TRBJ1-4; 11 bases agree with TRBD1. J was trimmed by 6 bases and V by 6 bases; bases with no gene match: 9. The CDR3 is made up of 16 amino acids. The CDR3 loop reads CASRLFGQGADEKLFF. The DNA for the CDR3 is TGTGCCAGCAGATTATTTGGACAGGGGGCTGATGAAAAACTGTTTTTT.

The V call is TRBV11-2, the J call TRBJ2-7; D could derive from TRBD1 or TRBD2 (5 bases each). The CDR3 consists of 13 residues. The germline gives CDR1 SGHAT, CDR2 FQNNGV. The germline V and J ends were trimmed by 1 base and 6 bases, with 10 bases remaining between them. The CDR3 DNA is TGTGCCAGCAGCTTAGTCGGGACCGGCGAGCAGTACTTC. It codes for CASSLVGTGEQYF.

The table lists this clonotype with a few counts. CDR3 sequence (DNA): TGTGCCAGCAGTCAGGGGGCCAATGAGCAGTTCTTC. Translating it yields CASSQGANEQFF. This chain connects TRBV6-2 or TRBV6-3 to TRBJ2-1; 8 nucleotides match TRBD1. V lost 5 bases, J lost 6 bases, and 0 bases stayed unmatched. This CDR3 contains 12 residues. The germline V gene has CDR1 MNHEY and CDR2 SVGEGT.

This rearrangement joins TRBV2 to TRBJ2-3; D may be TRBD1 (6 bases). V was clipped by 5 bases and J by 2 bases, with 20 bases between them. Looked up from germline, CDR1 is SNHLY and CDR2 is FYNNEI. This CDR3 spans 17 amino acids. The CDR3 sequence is CASSYKQGRAITDTQYF. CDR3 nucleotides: TGTGCCAGCAGTTATAAACAGGGTCGAGCGATCACAGATACGCAGTATTTT.

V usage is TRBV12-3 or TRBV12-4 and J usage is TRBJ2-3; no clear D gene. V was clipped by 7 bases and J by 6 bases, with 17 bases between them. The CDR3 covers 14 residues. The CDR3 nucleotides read TGTGCCAGCACCCCCCTTTTGCATTCGGATACGCAGTATTTT. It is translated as CASTPLLHSDTQYF.

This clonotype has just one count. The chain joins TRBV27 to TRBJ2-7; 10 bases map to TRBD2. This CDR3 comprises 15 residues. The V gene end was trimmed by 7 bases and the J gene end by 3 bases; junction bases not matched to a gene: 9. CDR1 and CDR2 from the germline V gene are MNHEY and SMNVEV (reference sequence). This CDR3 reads CASKLLASGSYEQYF. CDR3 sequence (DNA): TGTGCCAGCAAGCTTTTGGCTAGCGGGAGCTACGAGCAGTACTTC.

Here the CDR3 DNA reads TGCGCCAGCAGGTCTCCGGGCGGGACCAACGAGCAGTACTTC. This codes for CASRSPGGTNEQYF. The rearrangement links TRBV10-2 to TRBJ2-7, with a tentative D call TRBD2 (6 bases). CDR3 size: 14 residues. The V and J ends lost 6 bases and 5 bases respectively, with 17 bases between them. Per germline, CDR1 WSHSY and CDR2 SAAADI.

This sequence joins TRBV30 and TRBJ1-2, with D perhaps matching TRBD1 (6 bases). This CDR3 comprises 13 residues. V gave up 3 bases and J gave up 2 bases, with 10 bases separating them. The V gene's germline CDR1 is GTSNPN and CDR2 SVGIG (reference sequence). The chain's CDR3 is CAWSIGQNYGYTF. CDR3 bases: TGTGCCTGGAGCATCGGACAGAACTATGGCTACACCTTC. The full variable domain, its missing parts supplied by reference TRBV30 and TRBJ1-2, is SQTIHQWPATLVQPVGSPLSLECTVEGTSNPNLYWYRQAAGRGLQLLFYSVGIGQISSEVPQNLSASRPQDRQFILSSKKLLLSDSGFYLCAWSIGQNYGYTFGSGTRLTVV.

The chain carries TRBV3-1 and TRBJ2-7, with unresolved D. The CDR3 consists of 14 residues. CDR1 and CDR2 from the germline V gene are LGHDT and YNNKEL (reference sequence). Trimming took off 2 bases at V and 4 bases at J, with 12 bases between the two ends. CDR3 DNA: TGTGCCAGCAGCCAACTTACTGGGAATTACGAGCAGTACTTC. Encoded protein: CASSQLTGNYEQYF.

CDR3 residues: CASSQDHVDSYNEQFF. In DNA, the CDR3 is TGTGCCAGCAGCCAAGATCATGTGGACTCCTACAATGAGCAGTTCTTC. This rearrangement joins TRBV3-1 to TRBJ2-1; D is unresolved. Germline V CDR1 and CDR2: LGHDT, YNNKEL (reference sequence). Between the trimmed V and J ends, which lost 0 bases and 0 bases, there was a span of 9 bases. The CDR3 is made up of 16 amino acids.

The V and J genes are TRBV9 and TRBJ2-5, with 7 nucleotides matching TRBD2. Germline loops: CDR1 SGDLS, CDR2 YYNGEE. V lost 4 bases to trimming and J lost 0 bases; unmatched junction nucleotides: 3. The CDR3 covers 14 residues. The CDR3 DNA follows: TGTGCCAGCAGCCAAAGCGGGAACCAAGAGACCCAGTACTTC. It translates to CASSQSGNQETQYF.

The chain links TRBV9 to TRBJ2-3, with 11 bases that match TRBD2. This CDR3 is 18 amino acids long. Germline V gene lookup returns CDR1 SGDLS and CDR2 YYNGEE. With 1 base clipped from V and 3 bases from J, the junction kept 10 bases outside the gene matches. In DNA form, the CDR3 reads TGTGCCAGCAGCGTATATGCTGTGGCTAGCGGGGGGACAGATACGCAGTATTTT. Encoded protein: CASSVYAVASGGTDTQYF.

CDR3 coding DNA: TGTGCCAGCGGCCCTGGGACTAGCGGGAAAGAGACCCAGTACTTC. Protein: CASGPGTSGKETQYF. This chain connects TRBV4-2 to TRBJ2-5; 13 bases map to TRBD2. Germline assignment: CDR1 LGHNA and CDR2 YNFKEQ. The CDR3 is made up of 15 amino acids. J gave up 3 bases and V 8 bases, and 6 bases lay outside the gene matches.

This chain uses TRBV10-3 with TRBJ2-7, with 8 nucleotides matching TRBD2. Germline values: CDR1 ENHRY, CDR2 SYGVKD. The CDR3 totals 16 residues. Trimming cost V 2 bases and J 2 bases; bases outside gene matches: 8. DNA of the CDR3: TGTGCCATCAGTGAGCCGGCTACTAGCGGCACCTACGAGCAGTACTTC. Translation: CAISEPATSGTYEQYF.

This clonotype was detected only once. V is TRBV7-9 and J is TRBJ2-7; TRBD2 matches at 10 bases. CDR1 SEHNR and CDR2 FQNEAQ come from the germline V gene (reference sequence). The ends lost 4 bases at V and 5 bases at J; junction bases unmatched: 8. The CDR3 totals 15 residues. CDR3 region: CASSSGLALDHEQYF. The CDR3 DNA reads TGTGCCAGCAGCTCGGGACTAGCGTTGGACCACGAGCAGTACTTC.